This TCR beta chain is from a study of cytomegalovirus exposure and HLA in healthy donors (dated by TCRdb to about 2017). For context, the study as a whole: The 500 to 800 repertoires of the first cohort and the 120 validation repertoires were produced on the same platform, according to a later analysis. The study aimed to test whether cataloging public T cell receptors could reveal signatures of past pathogen exposure. Besides the first cohort of around 700 subjects, a separate validation cohort made up of around 120 different subjects was used. To predict cytomegalovirus infection status, the study combined high-throughput TCR immunosequencing, statistical association of individual TCRs with disease status, and machine learning. Study-wide findings and limitations: Most TCR sequences were observed very rarely across donors, whereas some public TCRs were present in many individuals. All 120 or so repertoires were used to score co-occurrence in the validation cohort in a later analysis, because that analysis had no HLA typing for the cohort. Subsequent analysis determined that TCRs grouped into clusters in the first cohort also showed a tendency toward co-occurrence across the roughly 110 validation repertoires, and 90% to 95% of cluster scores exceeded 0. A few of the identified cytomegalovirus-associated TCR beta chains were confirmed in vitro to be specific for cytomegalovirus antigens. Cytomegalovirus status was reported to be diagnosed by the classifier with high specificity and sensitivity in both the original and validation cohorts. The authors suggested that the approach could potentially be generalized to other disease states and immunological phenotypes. A total of 150 or so TCR beta chains were listed by the study as associated with cytomegalovirus.

The donors belonged to the validation cohort of over a hundred subjects, which was separate from the roughly 700-subject first cohort. There are 16 amino acids in the CDR3, from cysteine to phenylalanine inclusive. Only the CDR3 DNA is retained, 48 bases long and in frame from the first base. The germline V gene sets CDR1 to MNHEY and CDR2 to SVGAGI. V loses 0 bases, J loses 0 bases, and the germline ends lie 9 bases apart. Turning to this clone: Its antigen is not yet known. Base qualities are missing; no much larger clone stands one base away.

The method was the immunoSEQ multiplex PCR assay. Turning to the authors' computational methods: A statistical classification framework was developed to diagnose cytomegalovirus status using the catalog of TCR beta chain sequences. This is the immuneACCESS table as TCRdb keeps it, with only in-frame sequences that have V and J called. A part of the clones is gone; compared with another copy, unresolved V genes explain less than half, and the rest is unexplained. V, J and clone size are taken as reported in that table, and D and trimming were inferred from the DNA itself. Counted in this sample were a few hundred thousand clones; 85% to 90% of them appeared once. Under 0.4% of the sample rests with the top ten.

The material sequenced was PBMCs. This receptor was taken from a young woman in good health and CMV-seronegative. The chain joins TRBV6-5 to TRBJ1-3; no D segment can be confidently identified. In nucleotides, the sequence is TGTGCCAGCAGTTACTCGAGGGCGAGCTCTGGAAACACCATATATTTT. The translation is CASSYSRASSGNTIYF.